This TCR beta chain was identified in a study of beta chain features in type 1 diabetes. The CDR3 runs 15 residues. Germline V lookup: CDR1 SGHVS, CDR2 FNYEAQ. J lost 2 bases, V lost 1 base, and 1 base had no gene match. cDNA synthesis used the whole RNA isolate, giving expressed TCRB sequences. Generated by immunoSEQ multiplex PCR, the TCRdb table keeps only in-frame clones and is missing some. This table holds fewer than 400,000 clones, roughly 8% found once. The sequence was obtained from a woman aged 18-30 years in good health. The sequenced sample consisted of central memory CD4+ T cells from blood. V is TRBV7-6 and J is TRBJ2-5; 10 bases are a match to TRBD2. This CDR3 reads CASSLGGLAQETQYF. The CDR3 DNA sequence: TGTGCCAGCAGCTTAGGGGGACTAGCGCAAGAGACCCAGTACTTC.